The 25 T cell receptor beta chains reported below all come from one sample, sequenced in a study of response to subunit inactivated influenza vaccine. MiXCR, applied by TCRdb to the RT-PCR reads, yields one record per CDR3 protein. The sample holds 610,000 or so distinct CDR3 sequences; 12% to 15% are singletons and the top ten take approximately 12%. Sequencing was performed on PBMCs from blood, taken approximately 13 days after vaccination. The receptors originated from a man aged 50 to 59 who received an inactivated influenza vaccine.

The rearrangement joins TRBV20-1 to TRBJ2-1; possible D gene TRBD2, 6 bases. There are 14 residues in the CDR3. CDR1 DFQATT and CDR2 SNEGSKA come from the germline V gene (reference sequence). Trimming removed 6 bases from V and 6 bases from J, with 18 bases in between. CDR3 nucleotides: TGCAGTGCCAGCGACGGGAGTTCCGTCAATGAGCAGTTCTTC. It is translated as CSASDGSSVNEQFF.

The chain carries TRBV14 and TRBJ2-2, with D perhaps matching TRBD1 or TRBD2 (5 bases each). The V end was cut by 0 bases, the J end by 4 bases, with 15 bases between. This CDR3 has 17 residues. CDR1 and CDR2 (germline): SGHDN, FVKESK. The CDR3 sequence: CASSQDSDGARTGELFF. For the CDR3, the DNA is TGTGCCAGCAGCCAAGATAGCGACGGGGCGCGCACCGGGGAGCTGTTTTTT.

The chain has TRBV13 and TRBJ2-1; 15 bases match TRBD2. Germline V CDR1 and CDR2: PRHDT, FYEKMQ (reference sequence). V shed 5 bases, J shed 0 bases, and the junction held 11 bases outside the gene matches. The CDR3 has 20 amino acids. CDR3 sequence (DNA): TGTGCCAGCAGCGGCCGTCCCGGGACTAGCGGGGGGAGCTCCTACAATGAGCAGTTCTTC. Translated, it gives CASSGRPGTSGGSSYNEQFF.

The chain links TRBV5-1 to TRBJ2-2; D is unresolved. Per germline, CDR1 SGHRS and CDR2 YFSETQ. V shed 0 bases and J shed 3 bases, with 9 bases lying between them. CDR3 length: 15 amino acids. CDR3 DNA: TGCGCCAGCAGCTTGGCGTGGGTTGACACCGGGGAGCTGTTTTTT. Amino acids: CASSLAWVDTGELFF.

The V and J genes are TRBV29-1 and TRBJ2-6, with TRBD1 matching over 11 bases. This CDR3 is built from 16 residues. With V trimmed by 6 bases and J by 0 bases, 4 bases remained unmatched. Germline CDR1 reads SQVTM; CDR2 reads ANQGSEA. Here the CDR3 DNA reads TGCAGCGTCGCCGGGACAGGGGGCTCTGGGGCCAACGTCCTGACTTTC. Protein: CSVAGTGGSGANVLTF.

Many counts were recorded for this clonotype. V is TRBV5-1 and J is TRBJ2-2; D remains ambiguous. The CDR3 totals 15 residues. Trimming cost V 0 bases and J 7 bases, with 13 bases left between them. Germline loops: CDR1 SGHRS, CDR2 YFSETQ. CDR3 DNA sequence: TGCGCCAGCAGCTTGGTTGCCTACCGCGGCGGGGAGCTGTTTTTT. This gives the protein CASSLVAYRGGELFF.

This chain connects TRBV27 to TRBJ2-2; D call uncertain. The germline V gene has CDR1 MNHEY and CDR2 SMNVEV (reference sequence). The V and J ends lost 3 bases and 6 bases respectively, with 17 bases between them. The CDR3 has 16 amino acids. The CDR3, as DNA: TGTGCCAGCAGTTTGGTGGGGTACAGATTGGCCGGGGAGCTGTTTTTT. Translated, it gives CASSLVGYRLAGELFF.

This clonotype was seen more than once but under ten times. CDR3 bases: TGTGCCAGCAGTCCACAGTACCGCACCTTCTATGGCTACACCTTC. Residues: CASSPQYRTFYGYTF. This chain joins TRBV6-2 or TRBV6-3 and TRBJ1-2; D gene unclear. The germline V and J ends were trimmed by 5 bases and 4 bases, with 17 bases remaining between them. The germline V gene encodes CDR1 MNHEY and CDR2 SVGEGT. The CDR3 contains 15 residues.

This clonotype showed up many times. V gene TRBV7-2 combines with J gene TRBJ2-4, with a weak D call TRBD2 (7 bases). The germline V gene encodes CDR1 SGHTA and CDR2 FQGNSA. This CDR3 is 17 amino acids long. The V end was cut by 5 bases, the J end by 6 bases, with 23 bases between. The CDR3 protein is CASSPPMGGADLNIQYF. The CDR3 DNA reads TGTGCCAGCAGCCCGCCCATGGGGGGGGCCGACTTAAACATTCAGTACTTC.

V usage is TRBV10-3 and J usage is TRBJ2-1, with D possibly TRBD2 on 6 matching bases. The CDR3 extends over 14 amino acids. CDR1 is ENHRY, CDR2 SYGVKD, per germline. Trimming left V 6 bases short and J 1 base short, with 10 bases between. This CDR3 is CAIRVGGSYNEQFF. The CDR3 DNA sequence: TGTGCCATCAGAGTGGGGGGTTCCTACAATGAGCAGTTCTTC.

The V and J genes are TRBV6-2 or TRBV6-3 and TRBJ1-5; tentative D call: TRBD1 (6 bases). The V gene's germline CDR1 is MNHEY and CDR2 SVGEGT. The V gene lost 1 base and the J gene lost 3 bases, with 7 bases spanning the gap. The CDR3 totals 14 residues. This chain's CDR3 is CASSYYRDNQPQHF. CDR3 DNA sequence: TGTGCCAGCAGTTACTACAGGGACAATCAGCCCCAGCATTTT.

With respect to this clonotype: A much larger clone lies a single base off, so this may be a read error. The chain recombines TRBV4-3 with TRBJ2-5; tentative D call: TRBD2 (6 bases). CDR3 length equals 16 residues. Germline V gene lookup returns CDR1 LGHNA and CDR2 YSLEER. Here the CDR3 reads CASRQDFRDYQETQYF. CDR3 bases: TGCGCCAGCAGGCAAGATTTCAGGGACTACCAAGAGACCCAGTACTTC.

The V and J genes are TRBV15 and TRBJ1-3, with D possibly TRBD1 on 5 matching bases. Trimming removed 0 bases at V and 1 base at J, with 7 bases between. Germline V lookup: CDR1 LNHNV, CDR2 YYDKDF (reference sequence). CDR3 size: 15 residues. CDR3 protein: CATSRDTGSGNTIYF. CDR3 bases: TGTGCCACCAGCAGAGATACAGGTTCTGGAAACACCATATATTTT.

V is TRBV28 and J is TRBJ1-1; D is possibly TRBD1 (5 bases). This CDR3 is built from 14 residues. The germline V gene has CDR1 MDHEN and CDR2 SYDVKM. V lost 7 bases and J 0 bases, leaving 12 bases between the germline ends. The CDR3 bases are TGTGCCAGCATTCAGGGACCGCTGAACACTGAAGCTTTCTTT. This encodes CASIQGPLNTEAFF.

This clonotype was counted a few times. This chain connects TRBV4-1 to TRBJ1-3; D remains unclear. The CDR3 covers 14 residues. Per the germline V gene, CDR1 is MGHRA and CDR2 is YSYEKL. Trimming left V 0 bases short and J 3 bases short, with 6 bases between. This chain's CDR3 is CASSQDQVGNTIYF. The CDR3 DNA follows: TGCGCCAGCAGCCAAGACCAGGTTGGAAACACCATATATTTT.

This clonotype has a handful of counts. V usage is TRBV2 and J usage is TRBJ2-2; D ambiguous. The length of the CDR3 is 13 residues. The V gene lost 4 bases and the J gene lost 9 bases, with 12 bases spanning the gap. CDR1 is SNHLY, CDR2 FYNNEI, per germline. The DNA for the CDR3 is TGTGCCAGCAGTGGGAGAGGAGATCGGGAGCTGTTTTTT. The encoded protein is CASSGRGDRELFF.

This CDR3 is CASSLSTGANEQYF. Written as DNA, the CDR3 is TGTGCCAGCAGCTTAAGTACAGGAGCTAACGAGCAGTACTTC. The chain couples TRBV7-2 to TRBJ2-7; possibly TRBD1 for D (5 bases). Germline loops: CDR1 SGHTA, CDR2 FQGNSA. The CDR3 extends over 14 amino acids. The V and J ends lost 2 bases and 5 bases respectively, with 13 bases between them.

This clonotype was counted between two and nine times. The chain carries TRBV6-2 or TRBV6-3 and TRBJ2-1; TRBD2 matches at 8 bases. V dropped 7 bases and J dropped 3; count of bases not matched to a gene: 8. The CDR3 is 15 residues long. Looked up from germline, CDR1 is MNHEY and CDR2 is SVGEGT. The CDR3 region is CASTDGTSVYNEQFF. CDR3 sequence (DNA): TGTGCCAGCACCGACGGGACTAGTGTCTACAATGAGCAGTTCTTC.

In its sample, this clonotype was seen a few times. The V call is TRBV5-5, the J call TRBJ2-1, with 8 bases aligning to TRBD2. The germline V gene encodes CDR1 SGHKS and CDR2 YYEKEE (reference sequence). Trimming cost V 0 bases and J 7 bases; bases outside gene matches: 6. CDR3 length: 15 residues. The DNA for the CDR3 is TGTGCCAGCAGCTTGGGACTAGCGTCTCCGAATGAGCAGTTCTTC. It translates to CASSLGLASPNEQFF.

There are a few counts of this clonotype. The rearrangement joins TRBV18 to TRBJ2-3, with D tentatively TRBD1 or TRBD2 (5 bases each). Trimming pared 3 bases from V and 2 bases from J, leaving 15 bases between. Germline loops: CDR1 KGHSH, CDR2 LQKENI. The CDR3 totals 16 residues. CDR3 DNA: TGTGCCAGCTCACCTCCCGGGACCTTAAACACAGATACGCAGTATTTT. Protein: CASSPPGTLNTDTQYF.

This clonotype was counted between two and nine times. The gene calls are TRBV6-1 and TRBJ2-1; tentative D call: TRBD1 (6 bases). The CDR3 has 16 residues. Germline V gene data show CDR1 as MNHNS and CDR2 as SASEGT. V was cut by 1 base and J by 8 bases, with 18 bases left in between. CDR3 nucleotides: TGTGCCAGCAGTGAAGGGTACGGTTTTGGGGGCGATGAGCAGTTCTTC. It codes for CASSEGYGFGGDEQFF.

The CDR3 spells CASSFPGQNTEAFF. In DNA form, the CDR3 reads TGTGCCAGCAGCTTTCCCGGACAGAACACTGAAGCTTTCTTT. The chain has TRBV5-5 and TRBJ1-1; D is possibly TRBD1 (5 bases). The CDR3 sequence is 14 residues long. The germline V gene encodes CDR1 SGHKS and CDR2 YYEKEE (reference sequence). V was shortened by 2 bases and J by 1 base, with 9 bases between the two germline ends.

In this sample, this clonotype turned up many times. The J gene is TRBJ1-1, the V gene TRBV12-3 or TRBV12-4; 8 nucleotides align to TRBD1. The V and J ends lost 6 bases and 5 bases, in that order; junction bases with no gene match: 8. The CDR3 spans 14 residues. CDR3 nucleotide sequence: TGTGCCAGCAGAAGCAGGACAGGGAGGACTGAAGCTTTCTTT. Protein sequence: CASRSRTGRTEAFF.

There are a few counts of this clonotype. The rearrangement uses TRBV6-2 or TRBV6-3 and TRBJ2-3; tentative D call: TRBD1 (5 bases). Trimming removed 6 bases at V and 2 bases at J, with 12 bases between. Germline CDR1 reads MNHEY; CDR2 reads SVGEGT. This CDR3 contains 14 residues. DNA for the CDR3: TGTGCCAGCAGATTCAGGGATTTCACAGATACGCAGTATTTT. Its translation: CASRFRDFTDTQYF.

On this clonotype: This may be a read error, as it is one base from a much larger clone. V usage is TRBV5-1 and J usage is TRBJ2-3; 7 nucleotides match TRBD2. The CDR3 length is 17 residues. The V gene's germline CDR1 is SGHRS and CDR2 YFSETQ. The DNA of the CDR3 is TGCGCCAGCAGCCCCTTCAAAGCGGGACCTTTGGCAGATAAGCAGTATTTT. Residues: CASSPFKAGPLADKQYF.